The rows below give T cell receptor beta chains drawn from one sample of a study of blood T cell repertoires in COVID-19. Sequencing used immunoSEQ multiplex PCR; TCRdb keeps in-frame clones, though not all of them. This table holds about 300,000 clones, around nine tenths found once. Sequences were obtained from peripheral blood. The receptors were sampled from a middle-aged man with acute or convalescent COVID-19. CDR3s include the opening cysteine and the closing phenylalanine or tryptophan. Each record gives: clone size, D gene, J gene, V gene, CDR3 DNA, CDR3 protein. The D gene is left open where the match is weak. Rows give clone size only sometimes, using once, few, many, or a class for an expanded clone.

clone_size: once
d_call: NA
j_call: TRBJ1-1
v_call: TRBV29-1
cdr3_nt: TGCAGCGTGGAGATGGACAGAAAGGCTTTCTTT
cdr3_aa: CSVEMDRKAFF

clone_size: once
d_call: TRBD1
j_call: TRBJ2-7
v_call: TRBV5-4
cdr3_nt: TGTGCCAGCAGCTCGACAGGGGACAGGTACGAGCAGTACTTC
cdr3_aa: CASSSTGDRYEQYF

clone_size: NA
d_call: NA
j_call: TRBJ1-4
v_call: TRBV6-5
cdr3_nt: TGTGCCAGCATTGGGGGTTTGGGGGCAGGAGAAAAACTGTTTTTT
cdr3_aa: CASIGGLGAGEKLFF

clone_size: NA
d_call: TRBD1
j_call: TRBJ2-1
v_call: TRBV3-1/TRBV3-2
cdr3_nt: TGTGCCAGCAGCCAAATAGACAGGGAATACGAGCAGTTCTTC
cdr3_aa: CASSQIDREYEQFF

clone_size: NA
d_call: NA
j_call: TRBJ1-6
v_call: TRBV3-1/TRBV3-2
cdr3_nt: TGTGCCAGCAGCCCATCCCGAGGAGCTAATTCACCCCTCCACTTT
cdr3_aa: CASSPSRGANSPLHF

clone_size: NA
d_call: TRBD2
j_call: TRBJ2-7
v_call: TRBV30
cdr3_nt: TGTGCCTGGAGTCGGACTAGCGGGGGGGCCCGCGAGCAGTACTTC
cdr3_aa: CAWSRTSGGAREQYF

clone_size: once
d_call: TRBD1
j_call: TRBJ2-2
v_call: TRBV7-2
cdr3_nt: TGTGCCAGCAGCTTCATGACAGGGGTTATCGGGGAGCTGTTTTTT
cdr3_aa: CASSFMTGVIGELFF

clone_size: NA
d_call: NA
j_call: TRBJ2-5
v_call: TRBV3-1/TRBV3-2
cdr3_nt: TGTGCCAGCAGCCACACAGAGTACCAAGAGACCCAGTACTTC
cdr3_aa: CASSHTEYQETQYF

clone_size: NA
d_call: TRBD2
j_call: TRBJ2-1
v_call: TRBV5-1
cdr3_nt: TGCGCCAGCAGCTTGGCTAGCGGGGGGAATTACAATGAGCAGTTCTTC
cdr3_aa: CASSLASGGNYNEQFF

clone_size: NA
d_call: NA
j_call: TRBJ2-1
v_call: TRBV6-5
cdr3_nt: TGTGCCAGCACCTCGGACAGAAACAATGAGCAGTTCTTC
cdr3_aa: CASTSDRNNEQFF

clone_size: NA
d_call: TRBD2
j_call: TRBJ2-1
v_call: TRBV7-9
cdr3_nt: TGTGCCAGCACTGTTACTAGCGGGGGGGACAATGAGCAGTTCTTC
cdr3_aa: CASTVTSGGDNEQFF

clone_size: NA
d_call: TRBD1
j_call: TRBJ1-3
v_call: TRBV9
cdr3_nt: TGTGCCAGCAGCTTGGGACAGGGGAATGGAAACACCATATATTTT
cdr3_aa: CASSLGQGNGNTIYF

clone_size: NA
d_call: NA
j_call: TRBJ1-2
v_call: TRBV5-6
cdr3_nt: TGTGCCAGCAGCTTGGGTCCTGTAAGCCTCTACGGCTACACCTTC
cdr3_aa: CASSLGPVSLYGYTF

clone_size: NA
d_call: NA
j_call: TRBJ2-5
v_call: TRBV11-2
cdr3_nt: TGTGCCAGCAGCTTAGAAAGGAGAGGGACCCAGTACTTC
cdr3_aa: CASSLERRGTQYF

clone_size: NA
d_call: TRBD1
j_call: TRBJ2-3
v_call: TRBV6-5
cdr3_nt: TGTGCCAGCAGTACCGGGACAGGGTACACAGATACGCAGTATTTT
cdr3_aa: CASSTGTGYTDTQYF

clone_size: NA
d_call: NA
j_call: TRBJ2-1
v_call: TRBV18
cdr3_nt: TGTGCCAGCTCACCGGACCGGACAATAGAGCAGTTCTTC
cdr3_aa: CASSPDRTIEQFF

clone_size: once
d_call: NA
j_call: TRBJ1-2
v_call: TRBV7-6
cdr3_nt: TGTGCCAGCAGCCCGATGGGCGGGGCTTTCGACCCCCATGGCTACACCTTC
cdr3_aa: CASSPMGGAFDPHGYTF

clone_size: NA
d_call: NA
j_call: TRBJ1-2
v_call: TRBV19
cdr3_nt: TGTGCCAGTAGTACGCCACCTTACACCCCTTATGGCTACACCTTC
cdr3_aa: CASSTPPYTPYGYTF

clone_size: NA
d_call: NA
j_call: TRBJ2-3
v_call: TRBV20-1
cdr3_nt: TGCAGTGCTCCTTCCTCAGATACGCAGTATTTT
cdr3_aa: CSAPSSDTQYF

clone_size: NA
d_call: TRBD1
j_call: TRBJ2-3
v_call: TRBV5-4
cdr3_nt: TGTGCCAGCAGCTTGTACGGACAGGGTACGCAGTATTTT
cdr3_aa: CASSLYGQGTQYF

clone_size: NA
d_call: TRBD2
j_call: TRBJ2-1
v_call: TRBV9
cdr3_nt: TGTGCCAGCAGCCCGTTAGCGGGGGGGGCGTTGAAGAAGAATGAGCAGTTCTTC
cdr3_aa: CASSPLAGGALKKNEQFF

clone_size: NA
d_call: NA
j_call: TRBJ2-7
v_call: TRBV5-1
cdr3_nt: TGCGCCAGCAGCTCCGGGGTAGCCTCCTACGAGCAGTACTTC
cdr3_aa: CASSSGVASYEQYF

clone_size: NA
d_call: NA
j_call: TRBJ1-5
v_call: TRBV2
cdr3_nt: TGTGCCAGCAGTGAAGATGTTCAGGTGGGCAATCAGCCCCAGCATTTT
cdr3_aa: CASSEDVQVGNQPQHF

clone_size: NA
d_call: TRBD1
j_call: TRBJ1-6
v_call: TRBV19
cdr3_nt: TGTGCCAGTAGGACAGGGGGCTCTGATAATTCACCCCTCCACTTT
cdr3_aa: CASRTGGSDNSPLHF

clone_size: NA
d_call: NA
j_call: TRBJ1-6
v_call: TRBV30
cdr3_nt: TGTGCCTGGAGTGTAGGCGGGGGCTCACCCCTCCACTTT
cdr3_aa: CAWSVGGGSPLHF

clone_size: NA
d_call: NA
j_call: TRBJ2-3
v_call: TRBV12-5
cdr3_nt: TGTGCTAGTGGTCCCTCCACAGATACGCAGTATTTT
cdr3_aa: CASGPSTDTQYF

clone_size: few
d_call: TRBD1
j_call: TRBJ1-6
v_call: TRBV5-1
cdr3_nt: TGCGCCAGCAGCCTACCGGGACAGGGTAATTCACCCCTCCACTTT
cdr3_aa: CASSLPGQGNSPLHF

clone_size: NA
d_call: NA
j_call: TRBJ2-2
v_call: TRBV3-1/TRBV3-2
cdr3_nt: TGTGCCAGCAGCCAAGATAGCAGGGACACCGGGGAGCTGTTTTTT
cdr3_aa: CASSQDSRDTGELFF

clone_size: NA
d_call: TRBD1
j_call: TRBJ2-1
v_call: TRBV5-4
cdr3_nt: TGTGCCAGCAGCCCGCCGACAGGGGAGAATGAGCAGTTCTTC
cdr3_aa: CASSPPTGENEQFF

clone_size: NA
d_call: NA
j_call: TRBJ1-2
v_call: TRBV12-5
cdr3_nt: TGTGCTAGTGGTTTGGTACGGGGCTATGGCTACACCTTC
cdr3_aa: CASGLVRGYGYTF

clone_size: NA
d_call: NA
j_call: TRBJ1-3
v_call: TRBV7-9
cdr3_nt: TGTGCCAGCAGCTTAGACAGATCCTCTGGAAACACCATATATTTT
cdr3_aa: CASSLDRSSGNTIYF

clone_size: NA
d_call: NA
j_call: TRBJ1-4
v_call: TRBV20-1
cdr3_nt: TGCAGTGCTAGTATATCCGGGGCTAATGAAAAACTGTTTTTT
cdr3_aa: CSASISGANEKLFF

clone_size: NA
d_call: NA
j_call: TRBJ1-2
v_call: TRBV11-2
cdr3_nt: TGTGCCAGCAGCTTCAATGAGGGTCCTAATGGCTACACCTTC
cdr3_aa: CASSFNEGPNGYTF

clone_size: NA
d_call: NA
j_call: TRBJ1-2
v_call: TRBV5-6
cdr3_nt: TGTGCCAGCAGCTTTCGACAGTATGGCTACACCTTC
cdr3_aa: CASSFRQYGYTF

clone_size: NA
d_call: TRBD1
j_call: TRBJ2-1
v_call: TRBV19
cdr3_nt: TGTGCCAGTAGTAGGACAGGGGATGAGCAGTTCTTC
cdr3_aa: CASSRTGDEQFF

clone_size: NA
d_call: TRBD1
j_call: TRBJ2-3
v_call: TRBV5-1
cdr3_nt: TGCGCCAGCAGCCCGAGGACAGGGGAGGCAGATACGCAGTATTTT
cdr3_aa: CASSPRTGEADTQYF

clone_size: NA
d_call: NA
j_call: TRBJ1-6
v_call: TRBV7-8
cdr3_nt: TGTGCCAGCAGCCCTACGAGGACAGTCTTTTCACCCCTCCACTTT
cdr3_aa: CASSPTRTVFSPLHF

clone_size: NA
d_call: NA
j_call: TRBJ1-2
v_call: TRBV6-1
cdr3_nt: TGTGCCAGCAGTGAAATGCAGGTTCTCTATGGCTACACCTTC
cdr3_aa: CASSEMQVLYGYTF

clone_size: once
d_call: NA
j_call: TRBJ2-1
v_call: TRBV10-1
cdr3_nt: TGCGCCAGCAGTGACTTCGCGGATAAGAACAATGAGCAGTTCTTC
cdr3_aa: CASSDFADKNNEQFF

clone_size: once
d_call: TRBD1
j_call: TRBJ1-5
v_call: TRBV6-5
cdr3_nt: TGTGCCAGCGATCAAGGGGGCGCGGGCAATCAGCCCCAGCATTTT
cdr3_aa: CASDQGGAGNQPQHF

clone_size: NA
d_call: TRBD1
j_call: TRBJ1-1
v_call: TRBV3-1/TRBV3-2
cdr3_nt: TGTGCCAGCAGCCAACGACAGGGGAGAGATGAAGCTTTCTTT
cdr3_aa: CASSQRQGRDEAFF

clone_size: few
d_call: NA
j_call: TRBJ1-1
v_call: TRBV30
cdr3_nt: TGTGCCTGGGAGAGGTCTGTGGGGGCAACTGAAGCTTTCTTT
cdr3_aa: CAWERSVGATEAFF

clone_size: NA
d_call: NA
j_call: TRBJ2-2
v_call: TRBV4-2
cdr3_nt: TGTGCCAGCAGCCAAGAGACCAGGGACTCCGCGAACACCGGGGAGCTGTTTTTT
cdr3_aa: CASSQETRDSANTGELFF

clone_size: NA
d_call: NA
j_call: TRBJ2-1
v_call: TRBV15
cdr3_nt: TGTGCCACCAGCAGAGATCGGGACAATGAGCAGTTCTTC
cdr3_aa: CATSRDRDNEQFF

clone_size: NA
d_call: TRBD2
j_call: TRBJ2-3
v_call: TRBV2
cdr3_nt: TGTGCCAGCATTCAAGGACTAGCGGGGCCTAGCACAGATACGCAGTATTTT
cdr3_aa: CASIQGLAGPSTDTQYF

clone_size: NA
d_call: NA
j_call: TRBJ1-3
v_call: TRBV9
cdr3_nt: TGTGCCAGCAGCGTAAGTCTGGGGCCTGGAAACACCATATATTTT
cdr3_aa: CASSVSLGPGNTIYF

clone_size: NA
d_call: NA
j_call: TRBJ1-1
v_call: TRBV15
cdr3_nt: TGTGCCACCAGCAGAGTTGGGGGCTTTGGTCTGAAGAACACTGAAGCTTTCTTT
cdr3_aa: CATSRVGGFGLKNTEAFF

clone_size: NA
d_call: TRBD1
j_call: TRBJ1-5
v_call: TRBV24-1
cdr3_nt: TGTGCCACCAGCGAGACAGGGTTTGGCAATCAGCCCCAGCATTTT
cdr3_aa: CATSETGFGNQPQHF

clone_size: NA
d_call: NA
j_call: TRBJ1-6
v_call: TRBV3-1/TRBV3-2
cdr3_nt: TGTGCCAGCAGCCAAACCGCGGGATATAATTCACCCCTCCACTTT
cdr3_aa: CASSQTAGYNSPLHF

clone_size: NA
d_call: TRBD2
j_call: TRBJ2-3
v_call: TRBV28
cdr3_nt: TGTGCCAGCAGTTTAGGGGCGGGGGTTCCCACAGATACGCAGTATTTT
cdr3_aa: CASSLGAGVPTDTQYF

clone_size: NA
d_call: TRBD1
j_call: TRBJ2-3
v_call: TRBV2
cdr3_nt: TGTGCCAGCACTGGACAGGGAACAGATACGCAGTATTTT
cdr3_aa: CASTGQGTDTQYF

clone_size: NA
d_call: NA
j_call: TRBJ1-2
v_call: TRBV6-6
cdr3_nt: TGTGCCAGCAGTACTCCTCCGGGGTCTGACTATGGCTACACCTTC
cdr3_aa: CASSTPPGSDYGYTF

clone_size: once
d_call: NA
j_call: TRBJ2-7
v_call: TRBV27
cdr3_nt: TGTGCCAGCAGTTTATCGGGCCGGATACAGTACTTC
cdr3_aa: CASSLSGRIQYF